The rows below give T cell receptor beta chains drawn from one sample of a study of T-cell memory formation after mild COVID-19. Each CDR3 protein is one row after TCRdb ran MiXCR on the 5' RACE reads. The sample consists of 180,000 or so distinct CDR3 sequences, around 10% of them appearing once. Sequencing used PBMCs or a T cell subset sorted from them (not recorded which). The receptors were gathered from a man younger than 35 who had mild COVID-19 (a few samples of this study predate the infection). Cell type and time point are not known. CDR3s include the opening cysteine and the closing phenylalanine or tryptophan. The D gene is left open where the match is weak. Clone size is given for some rows only: seen once, a few or many times, or a class if the clone is expanded.

d_call clone_size j_call v_call cdr3_nt cdr3_aa
- few TRBJ1-5 TRBV4-2 TGTGCCAGCAGCCAAGACTCTACGCCCGATCAGCCCCAGCATTTT CASSQDSTPDQPQHF
- - TRBJ1-6 TRBV7-2 TGTGCCAGCAGCTTTAACTATAATTCACCCCTCCACTTT CASSFNYNSPLHF
- - TRBJ2-7 TRBV12-3/TRBV12-4 TGTGCCAGCACCCCAGATGTCTTCTACGAGCAGTACTTC CASTPDVFYEQYF
- few TRBJ2-3 TRBV11-3 TGTGCCAGCAGCTTAGGGTTCGGCACTCCGCAGTATTTT CASSLGFGTPQYF
TRBD1 few TRBJ2-2 TRBV3-1 TGTGCCAGCAGCCAAGATATCGACAGGGGCACCGGGGAGCTGTTTTTT CASSQDIDRGTGELFF
- few TRBJ2-1 TRBV12-3/TRBV12-4 TGTGCCAGCAGCCTGAACGCGGGGCGGGGGCCCTACAATGAGCAGTTCTTC CASSLNAGRGPYNEQFF
- few TRBJ1-1 TRBV12-3/TRBV12-4 TGTGCCAGCACTAAGGGACAGAACACTGAAGCTTTCTTT CASTKGQNTEAFF
TRBD1 - TRBJ1-5 TRBV7-2 TGTGCCAGCAGCTTAGGGACAGGGGGCCGCAATCAGCCCCAGCATTTT CASSLGTGGRNQPQHF
- - TRBJ1-3 TRBV10-3 TGTGCCACCCAGGATCACTCTGGAAACACCATATATTTT CATQDHSGNTIYF
- few TRBJ2-5 TRBV6-5 TGTGCCAGCAGTTACCACCTTCGGAGCAGTCAAGAGACCCAGTACTTC CASSYHLRSSQETQYF
TRBD2 few TRBJ2-5 TRBV7-2 TGTGCCAGCAGGCGACTAGCGGGGCAACAAGAGACCCAGTACTTC CASRRLAGQQETQYF
- - TRBJ2-3 TRBV9 TGTGCCAGCAGCGCCCCCCAAGCGGAATACACAGATACGCAGTATTTT CASSAPQAEYTDTQYF
- few TRBJ2-1 TRBV7-2 TGTGCCAGCAGCTTAAACTGGAGGCAGTTCTTC CASSLNWRQFF
TRBD1 few TRBJ1-1 TRBV5-8 TGTGCCAGCAGCCCGGGACAGAAGGCTGAAGCTTTCTTT CASSPGQKAEAFF
TRBD1 many TRBJ1-2 TRBV6-5 TGTGCCAGCAGGCCGGGACAGCACTATGGCTACACCTTC CASRPGQHYGYTF
- few TRBJ2-3 TRBV6-5 TGTGCCAGCAGTGCACAGGGTTTTAGCACAGATACGCAGTATTTT CASSAQGFSTDTQYF
- few TRBJ1-1 TRBV7-9 TGTGCCAGCAGCCGAGGTGGGCAGAAGTCTTTT CASSRGGQKSF
- few TRBJ1-3 TRBV4-2 TGTGCCAGCAGCGACCGAGGGAGCTCTGGAAACACCATATATTTT CASSDRGSSGNTIYF
- few TRBJ2-3 TRBV7-8 TGTGCCAGCAGCTCCTTCCTGAGGGGGGGTCGGACCACAGATACGCAGTATTTT CASSSFLRGGRTTDTQYF
- many TRBJ1-5 TRBV12-3/TRBV12-4 TGTGCCAGTGGACAACTCAATCAGCCCCAGCATTTT CASGQLNQPQHF
- many TRBJ1-3 TRBV5-1 TGCGCCAGCAGCCCCACGGCCCTCACCTCTGGAAACACCATATATTTT CASSPTALTSGNTIYF
TRBD2 - TRBJ2-3 TRBV6-5 TGTGCCAGCAGCGACGGGACTAGCGGGGGGGCAAATACGCAGTATTTT CASSDGTSGGANTQYF
TRBD1 - TRBJ2-4 TRBV12-3/TRBV12-4 TGTGCCAGCAGATCTAATACAGGGGGAAGGAACATTAAGTACTTC CASRSNTGGRNIKYF
- few TRBJ1-2 TRBV11-2 TGTGCCAGCAGCTTAGCGGTGGGCAGAGGGAGCGTTAACTATGGCTACACCTTC CASSLAVGRGSVNYGYTF
- few TRBJ1-5 TRBV15 TGTGCCACCAGCAGAGGGGGCAGAGATCAGCCCCAGCATTTT CATSRGGRDQPQHF
TRBD1 many TRBJ1-6 TRBV6-5 TGTGCCAGCAGTTCACAGGGGAGTCACCTCCACTTT CASSSQGSHLHF
TRBD1 few TRBJ1-6 TRBV4-1 TGCGCCAGCAGCATTGGACAGGGGAAATATTCACCCCTCCACTTT CASSIGQGKYSPLHF
TRBD1 many TRBJ2-3 TRBV30 TGTGCCTGGACCCGGGACAGGGTGACTCCAGATACGCAGTATTTT CAWTRDRVTPDTQYF
- few TRBJ1-3 TRBV12-3/TRBV12-4 TGTGCCAGCAGTTTAGGGCTGCGGGGGCTTTTGGGAAACACCATATATTTT CASSLGLRGLLGNTIYF
- many TRBJ2-7 TRBV12-3/TRBV12-4 TGTGCCAGCAGTCAACAGGGCTACGAGCAGTACTTC CASSQQGYEQYF
TRBD2 few TRBJ2-3 TRBV7-2 TGTGCCAGCAGCGAGGGACTAGCGGGGTATACGCAGTATTTT CASSEGLAGYTQYF
TRBD1 many TRBJ1-5 TRBV10-3 TGTGCCATCAGAGACTCGACAGGGACTCAGCCCCAGCATTTT CAIRDSTGTQPQHF